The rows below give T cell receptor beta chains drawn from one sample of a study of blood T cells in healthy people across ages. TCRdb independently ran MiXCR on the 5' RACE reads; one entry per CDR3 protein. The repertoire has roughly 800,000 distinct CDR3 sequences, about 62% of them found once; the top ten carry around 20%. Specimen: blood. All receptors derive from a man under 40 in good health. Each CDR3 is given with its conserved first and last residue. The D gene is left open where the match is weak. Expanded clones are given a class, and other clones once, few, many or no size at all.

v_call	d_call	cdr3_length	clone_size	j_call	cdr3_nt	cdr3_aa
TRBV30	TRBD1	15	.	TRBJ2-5	TGTGCCTGGAGAAAAGGGACAGGCGGTCAAGAGACCCAGTACTTC	CAWRKGTGGQETQYF
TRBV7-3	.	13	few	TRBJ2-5	TGTGCCAGCAGTCTGGATTGGTCGGAGACCCAGTACTTC	CASSLDWSETQYF
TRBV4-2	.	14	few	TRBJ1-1	TGTGCCAGCAGCCAAGTAGAGGGATGGACTGAAGCTTTCTTT	CASSQVEGWTEAFF
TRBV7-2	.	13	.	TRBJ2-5	TGTGCCAGCAGACAGAACCCGCAAGAGACCCAGTACTTC	CASRQNPQETQYF
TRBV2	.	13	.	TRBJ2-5	TGTGCCAGCAGGGAGCAGGGTCAAGAGACCCAGTACTTC	CASREQGQETQYF
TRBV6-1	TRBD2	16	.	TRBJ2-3	TGTGCCAGCAGTGGGATAGCGGGGACTAGCACAGATACGCAGTATTTT	CASSGIAGTSTDTQYF
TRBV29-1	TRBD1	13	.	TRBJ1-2	TGCAGCGTTGGGGAGGGGACAGCGTATGGCTACACCTTC	CSVGEGTAYGYTF
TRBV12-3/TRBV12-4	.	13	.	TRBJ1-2	TGTGCCAGCACCCGGACCGACATCTATGGCTACACCTTC	CASTRTDIYGYTF
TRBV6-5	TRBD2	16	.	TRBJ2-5	TGTGCCAGCAGTTACTCGACGGCGGGAGGGCGGGAGACCCAGTACTTC	CASSYSTAGGRETQYF
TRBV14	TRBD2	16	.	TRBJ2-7	TGTGCCAGCAGCCGGCTGAGCGGGAGGCCATTCTACGAGCAGTACTTC	CASSRLSGRPFYEQYF
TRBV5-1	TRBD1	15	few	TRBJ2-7	TGCGCCAGCAGCTTGGATCCAGGGGGCGCGTACGAGCAGTACTTC	CASSLDPGGAYEQYF
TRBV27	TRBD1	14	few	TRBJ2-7	TGTGCCAGCAGTTTTGGCGACAGGGTGTACGAGCAGTACTTC	CASSFGDRVYEQYF
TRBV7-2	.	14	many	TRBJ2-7	TGTGCCAGCAGCCCCCGGGACGGAGCCTACGAGCAGTACTTC	CASSPRDGAYEQYF
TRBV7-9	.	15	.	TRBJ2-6	TGTGTCAGCAGCCGAGACAGCTCTGGGGCCAACGTCCTGACTTTC	CVSSRDSSGANVLTF
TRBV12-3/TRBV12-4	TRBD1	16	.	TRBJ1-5	TGTGCCAGCAGTCCCCAAGGCAGGGGGATAAATCAGCCCCAGCATTTT	CASSPQGRGINQPQHF
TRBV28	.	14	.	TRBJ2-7	TGTGCCAGCAGCGGGGGGGGACAGGCAAACGAGCAGTACTTC	CASSGGGQANEQYF
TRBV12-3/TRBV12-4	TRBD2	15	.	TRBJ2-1	TGTGCCAGCAGTTTACCCGGGGGGGCCCACAATGAGCAGTTCTTC	CASSLPGGAHNEQFF
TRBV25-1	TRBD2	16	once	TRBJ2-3	TGTGCCAGCAGTGAATGGCTAGCGGGGGTCACAGATACGCAGTATTTT	CASSEWLAGVTDTQYF
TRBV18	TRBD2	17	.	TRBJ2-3	TGTGCCAGCTCCCGTCTACTAGCGAATACAGGCACAGGTACGCAGTATTTT	CASSRLLANTGTGTQYF
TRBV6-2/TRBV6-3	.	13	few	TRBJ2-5	TGTGCCAGCAGTTTGGACGTAAGGGAGACCCAGTACTTC	CASSLDVRETQYF
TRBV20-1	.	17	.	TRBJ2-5	TGCAGTGCTGTGGGTCCGAGACTGAGCGGGTCCCAAGAGACCCAGTACTTC	CSAVGPRLSGSQETQYF
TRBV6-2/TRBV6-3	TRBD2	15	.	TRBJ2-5	TGTGCCAGCAGTTACTCGACTAGCGGGAGGGAGACCCAGTACTTC	CASSYSTSGRETQYF
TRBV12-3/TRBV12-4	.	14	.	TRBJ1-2	TGTGCCAGCAGCCGCGGGCGAGCCGGCTATGGCTACACCTTC	CASSRGRAGYGYTF
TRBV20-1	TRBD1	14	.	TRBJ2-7	TGCAGTACTCAGGAGGACAGGGGTGGCAACGAGCAGTACTTC	CSTQEDRGGNEQYF
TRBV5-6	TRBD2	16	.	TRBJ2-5	TGTGCCAACAGCTTGCTAAGCGGGAGTGTCGGTGAGACCCAGTACTTC	CANSLLSGSVGETQYF
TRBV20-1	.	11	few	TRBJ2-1	TGCAGTGCTTCAGGGGATAATGAGCAGTTCTTC	CSASGDNEQFF
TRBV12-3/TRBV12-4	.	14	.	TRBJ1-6	TGTGCCAGCAGTTCCACGGCCTGGAATTCACCCCTCCACTTT	CASSSTAWNSPLHF
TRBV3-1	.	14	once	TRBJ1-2	TGTGCCAGCAGCCGATTTGGGGGGAGCTATGGCTACACCTTC	CASSRFGGSYGYTF
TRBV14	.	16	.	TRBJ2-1	TGTGCCAGCAGCCAAGTTCTAGCGAAGACCTACAATGAGCAGTTCTTC	CASSQVLAKTYNEQFF
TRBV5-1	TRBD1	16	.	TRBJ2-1	TGCGCCAGCAGTCCGAGGGTGCCAGGGGGCCGCAATGAGCAGTTCTTC	CASSPRVPGGRNEQFF
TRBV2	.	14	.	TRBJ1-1	TGTGCCAGCAGCGAAGCGCCGGGGAACACTGAAGCTTTCTTT	CASSEAPGNTEAFF
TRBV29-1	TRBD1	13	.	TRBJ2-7	TGCAGCGTTGAAGGGACAGGGGGCTACGAGCAGTACTTC	CSVEGTGGYEQYF
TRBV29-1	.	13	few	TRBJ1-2	TGCAGCGTTCTCGTAGGGGTTACCTATGGCTACACCTTC	CSVLVGVTYGYTF
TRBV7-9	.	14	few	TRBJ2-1	TGTGCCAGCAGCTCACAGGGACCCAAGGGTGAGCAGTTCTTC	CASSSQGPKGEQFF
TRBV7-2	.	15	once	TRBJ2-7	TGTGCCAGCAGCGCCGCCTCAGGCCTCCAGTACGAGCAGTACTTC	CASSAASGLQYEQYF